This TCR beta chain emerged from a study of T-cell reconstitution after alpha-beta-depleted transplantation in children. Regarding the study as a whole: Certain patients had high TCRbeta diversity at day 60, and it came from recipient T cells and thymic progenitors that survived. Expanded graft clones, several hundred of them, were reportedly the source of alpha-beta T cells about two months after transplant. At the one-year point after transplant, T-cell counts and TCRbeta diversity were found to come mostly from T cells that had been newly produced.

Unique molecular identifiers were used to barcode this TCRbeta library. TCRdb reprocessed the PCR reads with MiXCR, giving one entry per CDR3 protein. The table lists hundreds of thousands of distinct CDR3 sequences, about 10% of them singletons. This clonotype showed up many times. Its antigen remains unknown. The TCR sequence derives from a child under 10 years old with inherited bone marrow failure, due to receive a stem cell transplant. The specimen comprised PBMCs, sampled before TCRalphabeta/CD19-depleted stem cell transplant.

The CDR3 protein is CASSSMQAGGPGDTQYF. In nucleotides, the CDR3 is TGCGCCAGCAGCTCTATGCAAGCGGGAGGGCCGGGAGATACGCAGTATTTT. The rearrangement links TRBV5-1 to TRBJ2-3; 10 bases line up with TRBD2. The CDR3 covers 17 residues. Germline values: CDR1 SGHRS, CDR2 YFSETQ. V trimming: 3 bases; J trimming: 5 bases; junction bases outside the gene matches: 12.